These 8 T cell receptor beta chains came from one sample sequenced in a study of CXCR3-negative and CXCR3-positive naive CD8 T cells (dated by TCRdb to between 2018 and 2020). The sample was run on a NextSeq 550. The Human TCR Profiling Kit (MiLaboratory) was used to prepare UMI-labeled 5' RACE TRB cDNA libraries. After TCRdb reprocessed the reads, each CDR3 protein sequence was kept as one row, without DNA. In this sample's table one finds roughly 60,000 distinct CDR3 sequences. Of the sample, less than 0.85% is held by the ten largest clones. Broader findings and caveats from the paper: TRB CDR3s from CXCR3-positive naive cells showed higher hydrophobicity (lower Kidera factor 4), lower energy, and higher strength and volume indices than CXCR3-negative naive cells.

For these receptors, no antigen is known. Sequenced material: naive CXCR3+ CD8+ T cells from blood. Reading the label with the study, this specimen's cell subset or site is: CD45RO-CCR7+CD27+CD95- naive CD8+ T cells expressing CXCR3 (TNR3+). All receptors derive from a human donor in good health. Some clones in this sample may be carry-over from other donors' samples.

The chain's CDR3 is CASTPGADYGYTF. This rearrangement joins TRBV12-3 or TRBV12-4 to TRBJ1-2; TCRdb's D call of TRBD1 is untestable without DNA. There are 13 residues in the CDR3.

This sequence joins TRBV29-1 and TRBJ2-1; TCRdb outputs TRBD1, but without DNA this stays unchecked. This CDR3 has 18 residues. CDR1 SQVTM and CDR2 ANQGSEA come from the germline V gene. This CDR3 is CSVERGRDSNGDYNEQFF.

The gene calls are TRBV6-4 and TRBJ2-3; without DNA, the TCRdb call of TRBD2 cannot be checked. The CDR3 consists of 18 residues. Germline CDR1 and CDR2: MRHNA and SNTAGT. CDR3 sequence: CASSADPFSGGETDTQYF.

The chain employs TRBV5-1 and TRBJ2-7; TCRdb selects TRBD2, and the lack of DNA leaves this call unchecked. The CDR3 contains 17 residues. Per germline, CDR1 SGHRS and CDR2 YFSETQ. The CDR3 loop reads CASSQTPGLPTSYEQYF.

This chain links TRBV12-3 or TRBV12-4 with TRBJ2-3. There are 17 residues in the CDR3. The CDR3 spells CASSLYGSEVDRDTQYF.

The genes are TRBV29-1 and TRBJ1-4; TCRdb picks TRBD1, but there is no DNA to check that call. Germline-derived CDR1 and CDR2 are SQVTM and ANQGSEA. This CDR3 has 14 residues. The chain's CDR3 is CSVGTPATNEKLFF.

The gene calls are TRBV5-1 and TRBJ1-3; TCRdb proposes TRBD1, but this gene call is untestable without DNA. This CDR3 comprises 15 residues. Germline V CDR1 and CDR2: SGHRS, YFSETQ. The chain's CDR3 is CASSPDRGPGNTIYF.

The chain recombines TRBV5-6 with TRBJ2-7. This CDR3 comprises 13 residues. Germline CDR1 reads SGHDT; CDR2 reads YYEEEE. CDR3 region: CASSLGSQYEQYF.